Presented here are 30 T cell receptor beta chains from one specimen sequenced in a study of cytotoxic CD8 clonotypes in ibrutinib-treated CLL. The repertoire was sequenced with immunoSEQ multiplex PCR; TCRdb's copy has only in-frame clones and lacks some. The sample has 250,000 to 350,000 clones; approximately 76% are singletons. Source: PBMCs, taken at disease progression, from a patient treated with ibrutinib. The receptor set was obtained from a human donor with chronic lymphocytic leukemia.

J is TRBJ1-1 and V is TRBV6-1; tentatively, D is TRBD1 (5 bases). With 7 bases removed from V and 6 bases from J, the gap between germline ends came to 18 bases. The CDR3 loop spans 14 amino acids. CDR1 and CDR2 from the germline V gene are MNHNS and SASEGT. The CDR3 DNA reads as TGTGCCAGCACTGTGGAAGGGGTTGGAGCTGAAGCTTTCTTT. This codes for CASTVEGVGAEAFF.

The chain employs TRBV5-8 and TRBJ2-5; 7 nucleotides align to TRBD1. The CDR3 is made up of 15 amino acids. Germline-derived CDR1 and CDR2 are SGHTS and YDEGEE. The V segment lost 4 bases and the J segment 2 bases; nucleotides outside the gene matches: 8. The CDR3 spells CASSANPGQQETQYF. The CDR3 nucleotides read TGTGCCAGCAGCGCGAATCCGGGACAGCAAGAGACCCAGTACTTC.

The rearrangement joins TRBV10-2 to TRBJ1-1, with D unclear. The V gene lost 10 bases and the J gene lost 1 base, with 16 bases spanning the gap. The CDR3 is made up of 14 amino acids. Germline lookup yields CDR1 WSHSY and CDR2 SAAADI. The CDR3 nucleotides read TGCGCCACCGACACGGCAACCGGGAACACTGAAGCTTTCTTT. It is translated as CATDTATGNTEAFF.

The chain employs TRBV7-8 and TRBJ2-1, with TRBD1 as a possible D gene (5 bases). V shed 0 bases and J shed 4 bases, with 13 bases lying between them. CDR3 length: 16 amino acids. Germline CDR1 is SGHVS and CDR2 is FQNEAQ. CDR3 sequence reads: CASSLAGALVYNEQFF. In DNA, the CDR3 is TGTGCCAGCAGCTTAGCTGGGGCGCTTGTTTACAATGAGCAGTTCTTC.

The V call is TRBV19, the J call TRBJ2-7; D gene uncertain. Trimming removed 7 bases at V and 0 bases at J, with 16 bases between. Germline values: CDR1 LNHDA, CDR2 SQIVND (reference sequence). The CDR3 totals 15 residues. CDR3 loop: CASMKRNSLSYEQYF. DNA for the CDR3: TGTGCCAGTATGAAAAGGAACAGTCTCTCCTACGAGCAGTACTTC.

This chain uses TRBV27 with TRBJ2-1; tentatively, D is TRBD2 (5 bases). Trimming took 2 bases from V and 8 from J, leaving 22 bases between them. This CDR3 comprises 17 residues. The germline gives CDR1 MNHEY, CDR2 SMNVEV (reference sequence). Written as DNA, the CDR3 is TGTGCCAGCAGTTTAGCTCCGCGGGCTAGTGAGACATATGAGCAGTTCTTC. Translated, it gives CASSLAPRASETYEQFF.

The V gene is TRBV5-1, the J gene TRBJ2-5; 8 nucleotides match TRBD2. The CDR3 has 17 residues. V dropped 4 bases and J dropped 6; count of bases not matched to a gene: 17. CDR1 is SGHRS, CDR2 YFSETQ, per germline. The CDR3 DNA sequence: TGCGCCAGCAGCCGTACCGGGGGGGCACCCGAGCTGAAGACCCAGTACTTC. It codes for CASSRTGGAPELKTQYF.

This sequence joins TRBV11-2 and TRBJ1-3; maybe TRBD1 (5 bases). Germline V lookup: CDR1 SGHAT, CDR2 FQNNGV. The V and J ends lost 4 bases and 0 bases respectively, with 13 bases between them. There are 16 residues in the CDR3. The CDR3 sequence is CASSWGQGSSGNTIYF. The CDR3 region has the DNA TGTGCCAGCAGCTGGGGTCAGGGCAGCTCTGGAAACACCATATATTTT.

The V gene is TRBV19, the J gene TRBJ1-3, with a weak D call TRBD1 (6 bases). The CDR3 contains 16 residues. V shed 4 bases and J shed 4 bases, with 17 bases lying between them. Germline V gene data show CDR1 as LNHDA and CDR2 as SQIVND (reference sequence). CDR3 amino acids: CASSNGGATFGNTIYF. CDR3 bases: TGTGCCAGTAGTAACGGGGGCGCGACTTTCGGAAACACCATATATTTT.

CDR3: CASSLGTASYEQYF. The CDR3 DNA sequence: TGCGCCAGCAGCTTGGGAACAGCATCCTACGAGCAGTACTTC. The chain joins TRBV5-1 to TRBJ2-7; D gene unclear. The CDR3 totals 14 residues. Trimming shortened V by 0 bases and J by 1 base, and 8 bases separated the two germline ends. Looked up from germline, CDR1 is SGHRS and CDR2 is YFSETQ.

The chain recombines TRBV19 with TRBJ2-7, with a tentative D call TRBD2 (6 bases). Germline lookup yields CDR1 LNHDA and CDR2 SQIVND (reference sequence). Trimming left V 6 bases short and J 5 bases short, with 11 bases between. This CDR3 comprises 12 residues. The CDR3 DNA follows: TGTGCCAGTAGGGAGGGTTCCCACGAGCAGTACTTC. It is translated as CASREGSHEQYF.

The V and J genes are TRBV6-6 and TRBJ1-3; D not certain. The V and J ends lost 2 bases and 0 bases respectively, with 8 bases between them. There are 15 residues in the CDR3. Germline CDR1 reads MNHNY; CDR2 reads SVGAGI (reference sequence). The CDR3: CASSYAQSSGNTIYF. Written as DNA, the CDR3 is TGTGCCAGCAGTTACGCACAGAGCTCTGGAAACACCATATATTTT.

This clone was observed a few times. The V and J genes are TRBV9 and TRBJ1-1, with unresolved D. The CDR3 loop spans 14 amino acids. Per the germline V gene, CDR1 is SGDLS and CDR2 is YYNGEE. Trimming took 0 bases from V and 1 from J, leaving 7 bases between them. In DNA, the CDR3 is TGTGCCAGCAGCGTAGAGCAGAGGAACACTGAAGCTTTCTTT. This translates into CASSVEQRNTEAFF.

In this sample, this clone turned up a few times. This chain connects TRBV9 to TRBJ2-7; no definite D call. From germline, CDR1 is SGDLS and CDR2 YYNGEE. Trimming left V 1 base short and J 2 bases short, with 7 bases between. This CDR3 is built from 13 residues. The CDR3 protein is CASSVTRTYEQYF. CDR3 coding DNA: TGTGCCAGCAGCGTAACACGGACCTACGAGCAGTACTTC.

This clone was counted ten times or more. The chain couples TRBV18 to TRBJ1-2, with D possibly TRBD1 on 5 matching bases. Trimming left V 1 base short and J 5 bases short, with 11 bases between. The CDR3 loop spans 14 amino acids. Germline V gives CDR1 KGHSH, CDR2 LQKENI. The CDR3 reads CASSPQVTDYGYTF. CDR3 sequence (DNA): TGTGCCAGCTCACCACAGGTGACAGATTATGGCTACACCTTC.

The V gene is TRBV27, the J gene TRBJ1-5; D unclear. There are 14 residues in the CDR3. V lost 8 bases to trimming and J lost 7 bases, with 18 bases between them. Germline loops: CDR1 MNHEY, CDR2 SMNVEV (reference sequence). CDR3: CASAMGITGQPQHF. As DNA, the CDR3 is TGTGCCAGCGCTATGGGGATCACGGGGCAGCCCCAGCATTTT.

The gene calls are TRBV6-5 and TRBJ1-2; 9 nucleotides agree with TRBD1. The length of the CDR3 is 15 residues. Germline V gene data show CDR1 as MNHEY and CDR2 as SVGAGI. The ends lost 4 bases at V and 5 bases at J; junction bases unmatched: 8. The CDR3 is CASSFTQGAGYGYTF. The CDR3 DNA reads as TGTGCCAGCAGTTTCACACAGGGGGCTGGGTATGGCTACACCTTC.

This chain links TRBV28 with TRBJ1-5; a possible D gene is TRBD1 (6 bases). Germline CDR1 and CDR2: MDHEN and SYDVKM. The CDR3 consists of 16 residues. Deletions cut 2 bases from V and 1 base from J, with 12 bases between. The CDR3 DNA sequence: TGTGCCAGCAGTTTACCTAGGGGGTTCAGCAATCAGCCCCAGCATTTT. Its translation: CASSLPRGFSNQPQHF.

The rearrangement uses TRBV2 and TRBJ2-7, with D perhaps matching TRBD1 (6 bases). The germline V and J ends were trimmed by 1 base and 2 bases, with 9 bases remaining between them. The germline CDR1 and CDR2 sequences are SNHLY and FYNNEI. This CDR3 has 14 amino acids. In DNA, the CDR3 is TGTGCCAGCAGTGAAGGGCAGGGGACCTACGAGCAGTACTTC. It codes for CASSEGQGTYEQYF.

The genes are TRBV27 and TRBJ2-7, with 8 bases lining up with TRBD2. The CDR3 is 14 amino acids. The germline gives CDR1 MNHEY, CDR2 SMNVEV (reference sequence). J gave up 0 bases and V 6 bases, and 4 bases lay outside the gene matches. The CDR3 nucleotides read TGTGCCAGCAGAGCGGGGGTCGCCTCCTACGAGCAGTACTTC. It codes for CASRAGVASYEQYF.

The gene calls are TRBV29-1 and TRBJ1-2, with unresolved D. The V gene's germline CDR1 is SQVTM and CDR2 ANQGSEA. The CDR3 loop spans 14 amino acids. Between the trimmed V and J ends, which lost 7 bases and 4 bases, there was a span of 19 bases. The DNA for the CDR3 is TGCAGCGACACGCTTGGCGGGGTCGGCTATGGCTACACCTTC. Translation: CSDTLGGVGYGYTF.

This chain uses TRBV4-1 with TRBJ1-4; no reliable D call. Trimming removed 4 bases from V and 0 bases from J, with 12 bases in between. CDR1 is MGHRA, CDR2 YSYEKL, per germline. CDR3 length equals 16 residues. The CDR3 spells CASSPRVVATNEKLFF. CDR3 DNA sequence: TGCGCCAGCAGCCCCCGTGTCGTTGCAACTAATGAAAAACTGTTTTTT.

The chain recombines TRBV7-6 with TRBJ2-1, with D possibly TRBD2 on 6 matching bases. The ends were cut back, 3 bases at V and 10 bases at J, with 13 bases in the middle. The CDR3 totals 13 residues. The germline CDR1 and CDR2 sequences are SGHVS and FNYEAQ. CDR3 loop: CASSLGQGREQFF. The CDR3 coding sequence is TGTGCCAGCAGCTTGGGCCAAGGGAGGGAGCAGTTCTTC.

This chain uses TRBV7-6 with TRBJ1-2; D is possibly TRBD1 (6 bases). This CDR3 region has 16 residues. The germline V gene encodes CDR1 SGHVS and CDR2 FNYEAQ. Trimming removed 0 bases at V and 5 bases at J, with 16 bases between. The CDR3 here is CASSLATDSETYGYTF. CDR3 DNA sequence: TGTGCCAGCAGCTTAGCCACGGACAGCGAGACGTATGGCTACACCTTC.

The chain couples TRBV9 to TRBJ2-5; 8 bases align to TRBD2. CDR3 length: 15 residues. With V trimmed by 4 bases and J by 4 bases, 9 bases remained unmatched. Germline CDR1 is SGDLS and CDR2 is YYNGEE. Here the CDR3 DNA reads TGTGCCAGCAGCCCCCCCCTAGGGACTAGAGAGACCCAGTACTTC. Translation gives CASSPPLGTRETQYF.

With respect to this clone: Within the sample, other DNA sequences also encode this same CDR3. The chain combines TRBV19 with TRBJ2-7; TRBD1 is a possible D gene (7 bases). This CDR3 spans 14 amino acids. V dropped 3 bases and J dropped 5 bases, with 14 bases sitting between them. The germline V gene encodes CDR1 LNHDA and CDR2 SQIVND (reference sequence). The CDR3 DNA sequence: TGTGCCAGTAGTATTGCGGGAACAGGGGACGAGCAGTACTTC. Encoded protein: CASSIAGTGDEQYF.

This clone appeared once. The J gene is TRBJ2-7, the V gene TRBV27; possibly TRBD1 or TRBD2 for D (5 bases each). Trimming left V 3 bases short and J 9 bases short, with 15 bases between. The CDR3 extends over 13 amino acids. The V gene's germline CDR1 is MNHEY and CDR2 SMNVEV (reference sequence). The CDR3 loop reads CASSFSSGLWQYF. The CDR3 DNA reads TGTGCCAGCAGTTTTTCGTCGGGGCTCTGGCAGTACTTC.

The chain carries TRBV19 and TRBJ2-2; no clear D gene. Trimming took off 8 bases at V and 6 bases at J, with 7 bases between the two ends. The CDR3 length is 11 residues. The germline V gene has CDR1 LNHDA and CDR2 SQIVND (reference sequence). The CDR3 DNA is TGTGCCAGTTTCCAGTCCGGGGAGCTGTTTTTT. Translated, it gives CASFQSGELFF.

V usage is TRBV11-2 and J usage is TRBJ2-7, with a possible D match to TRBD1 (6 bases). In germline, CDR1 is SGHAT, CDR2 FQNNGV. The CDR3 spans 13 residues. The V and J ends lost 5 bases and 6 bases respectively, with 14 bases between them. The CDR3 nucleotides are TGTGCCAGCAGCCGTAGTCCAGGGGTCGAGCAGTACTTC. Translated, it gives CASSRSPGVEQYF.

This chain links TRBV7-9 with TRBJ2-7, with 7 bases lining up with TRBD1. CDR1 and CDR2 (germline): SEHNR, FQNEAQ (reference sequence). With V trimmed by 1 base and J by 1 base, 4 bases remained unmatched. The CDR3 length is 15 residues. Written as DNA, the CDR3 is TGTGCCAGCAGCTTAGTAGGGGGCCCTTCCTACGAGCAGTACTTC. Translated, it gives CASSLVGGPSYEQYF.